The rows below give T cell receptor beta chains drawn from one sample of a study of blood T cell repertoires in COVID-19. Here immunoSEQ multiplex PCR was the method, and the copy in TCRdb shows in-frame clones only, minus some. The sample holds about 180,000 clones, 79% seen once. Sequencing used peripheral blood. The receptors stem from an older woman with COVID-19, enrolled during active disease. Each CDR3 is given with its conserved first and last residue. A D gene is named only where the DNA matches it firmly. Part of the rows lack a size; the others show once, few, many or a class for expanded clones.

>TRBJ1-5|-|TRBV6-6|-
TGTGCCAGCAGACCGTCAGGAGGGGCCGGCAATCAGCCCCAGCATTTT
CASRPSGGAGNQPQHF
>TRBJ1-1|-|TRBV6-1|-
TGTGCCAGCAGTGAATTTCGGGAAACTGAAGCTTTCTTT
CASSEFRETEAFF
>TRBJ2-5|TRBD1|TRBV29-1|few
TGCAGCGTTGAGGGACAGGGGGTGGGAGAGACCCAGTACTTC
CSVEGQGVGETQYF
>TRBJ2-3|TRBD1|TRBV5-1|-
TGCGCCAGCAGCTTACAGGGGGGCACAGATACGCAGTATTTT
CASSLQGGTDTQYF
>TRBJ1-2|TRBD1|TRBV11-2|-
TGTGCCAGCAGCCAGGACAGGGGTGATGGCTACACCTTC
CASSQDRGDGYTF
>TRBJ2-1|-|TRBV29-1|few
TGCAGCGTTGAATCTCCCACGGGTACGCACAATGAGCAGTTCTTC
CSVESPTGTHNEQFF
>TRBJ1-4|TRBD1|TRBV5-6|few
TGTGCCAGCAGCAGGACAGGGAGGGATGAAAAACTGTTTTTT
CASSRTGRDEKLFF
>TRBJ2-7|TRBD1|TRBV3-1/TRBV3-2|-
TGTGCCAGCAGCCTCGGACAGGGTTTTGGCGAGCAGTACTTC
CASSLGQGFGEQYF
>TRBJ1-5|-|TRBV9|-
TGTGCCAGCAGCCTCACAGAGAATCAGCCCCAGCATTTT
CASSLTENQPQHF
>TRBJ2-3|-|TRBV5-1|-
TGCGCCAGCAGCTTCCTAACGGGCACAGATACGCAGTATTTT
CASSFLTGTDTQYF
>TRBJ2-7|-|TRBV6-5|-
TGTGCCAGCAGGGTCGGACAGCTTTCCTCCTACGAGCAGTACTTC
CASRVGQLSSYEQYF
>TRBJ1-6|-|TRBV28|-
TGTGCCAGCAGGGAGTTAGATAATTCACCCCTCCACTTT
CASRELDNSPLHF
>TRBJ2-5|-|TRBV7-9|-
TGTGCCAGCAGCCGTCCAACTAGGGATAGCCAGGAGACCCAGTACTTC
CASSRPTRDSQETQYF
>TRBJ2-3|TRBD2|TRBV5-1|once
TGCGCCAGCAGCCTTAGCGGGGTATGGGATACGCAGTATTTT
CASSLSGVWDTQYF
>TRBJ1-1|TRBD1|TRBV9|-
TGTGCCAGCAGCCCCTTCGGGACAGGGGTCGGGAACACTGAAGCTTTCTTT
CASSPFGTGVGNTEAFF
>TRBJ2-1|TRBD2|TRBV7-9|once
TGTGCCAGCAGCCCTCGGGGGGGAAGCTCCTACAATGAGCAGTTCTTC
CASSPRGGSSYNEQFF
>TRBJ1-2|-|TRBV5-4|-
TGTGCCAGCAGCTTCGCGGGAGGGACGAACTATGGCTACACCTTC
CASSFAGGTNYGYTF
>TRBJ2-3|-|TRBV7-3|-
TGTGCCAGCAGCGGGGCCCACACAGATACGCAGTATTTT
CASSGAHTDTQYF
>TRBJ2-2|TRBD2|TRBV5-1|once
TGCGCCAGCAGCTTCACTAGCGGGGGGTCCGCGAACACCGGGGAGCTGTTTTTT
CASSFTSGGSANTGELFF
>TRBJ2-1|TRBD2|TRBV19|-
TGTGCCAGTAGTCCGCAAAAAGCGGGAGGGCGAGGTGAGCAGTTCTTC
CASSPQKAGGRGEQFF
>TRBJ1-1|-|TRBV19|-
TGTGCCAGTAGTATAGCACTGCGGGCCCCTGAAGCTTTCTTT
CASSIALRAPEAFF
>TRBJ2-2|-|TRBV7-2|-
TGTGCCAGCAGCCTGTGGGCCAACAGGAACACCGGGGAGCTGTTTTTT
CASSLWANRNTGELFF
>TRBJ1-5|-|TRBV6-6|-
TGTGCCAGCAGTTACGCCGGGGAGGAGCAGCCCCAGCATTTT
CASSYAGEEQPQHF
>TRBJ2-5|TRBD1|TRBV30|-
TGTGCCTGGATCGTTCACAGGGGGCAAGAGACCCAGTACTTC
CAWIVHRGQETQYF
>TRBJ2-2|-|TRBV29-1|-
TGCAGCGTTGAAGCACGGGGTTCGGTCGGGGAGCTGTTTTTT
CSVEARGSVGELFF
>TRBJ2-2|TRBD2|TRBV5-6|-
TGTGCCAGCAGCCCCACCCCTACTAGCGGAAACACCGGGGAGCTGTTTTTT
CASSPTPTSGNTGELFF
>TRBJ2-5|TRBD2|TRBV10-2|few
TGCGCCAGCACCATACTAGCGGGGGGACCCTTGGAGACCCAGTACTTC
CASTILAGGPLETQYF
>TRBJ2-5|TRBD2|TRBV5-4|-
TGTGCCAGCAGCCGACCCCCTAGCGGGGGAGAGACCCAGTACTTC
CASSRPPSGGETQYF
>TRBJ2-7|TRBD1|TRBV6-2/TRBV6-3|-
TGTGCCACCAGCAGGTCGGGACAGGTCTACGAGCAGTACTTC
CATSRSGQVYEQYF
>TRBJ2-7|TRBD1|TRBV29-1|-
TGCAGCGTTTCTGACAGGGCCGACGAGCAGTACTTC
CSVSDRADEQYF
>TRBJ1-2|-|TRBV5-6|-
TGTGCCAGCAGCTTTCAGGGGCCACCTAATGGCTACACCTTC
CASSFQGPPNGYTF
>TRBJ1-5|-|TRBV28|-
TGTGCCAGCAACTCTCCAGGGATCAGGCATCAGCCCCAGCATTTT
CASNSPGIRHQPQHF
>TRBJ1-1|TRBD1|TRBV29-1|-
TGCAGCGTTGCATTGGGACAGATATACGACACTGAAGCTTTCTTT
CSVALGQIYDTEAFF
>TRBJ2-3|-|TRBV11-2|-
TGTGCCAGCAGCACTCACTCCTTTGCGGGGATTAGCACAGATACGCAGTATTTT
CASSTHSFAGISTDTQYF
>TRBJ2-1|TRBD2|TRBV3-1/TRBV3-2|-
TGTGCCAGCAGCCCGACTAGCGGGGGGCCCCCTGAGCAGTTCTTC
CASSPTSGGPPEQFF
>TRBJ2-7|TRBD2|TRBV7-6|-
TGTGCCAGCAGCCCCAAGGGAGGGATCCCCAATACTGAGCAGTACTTC
CASSPKGGIPNTEQYF
>TRBJ2-7|-|TRBV7-9|-
TGTGCCAGCAGCCCGGTAGTTGGCGAGCAGTACTTC
CASSPVVGEQYF
>TRBJ2-1|TRBD2|TRBV7-3|-
TGTGCCAGCAGCTCCAGACTAGCGGGAGGGCCGGCCAATGAGCAGTTCTTC
CASSSRLAGGPANEQFF
>TRBJ2-1|-|TRBV28|-
TGTGCCAGCAGTTTATTGGAGACGTATAAGGATGAGCAGTTCTTC
CASSLLETYKDEQFF
>TRBJ2-1|-|TRBV11-2|-
TGTGCCAGCGTCTGGGGCGGGGATGGATACAATGAGCAGTTCTTC
CASVWGGDGYNEQFF
>TRBJ2-3|-|TRBV4-3|-
TGCGCCAGCAGCCAAGATGCCCAGGGAAAAGCGCAGTATTTT
CASSQDAQGKAQYF
>TRBJ1-1|-|TRBV5-1|-
TGCGCCAGCAGCTCGGGGGGATGGAGGGCTGAAGCTTTCTTT
CASSSGGWRAEAFF
>TRBJ2-1|TRBD2|TRBV7-2|once
TGTGCCAGCAGCTTAGATCCGGGACTAGCCAATGAGCAGTTCTTC
CASSLDPGLANEQFF
>TRBJ2-1|TRBD2|TRBV7-3|-
TGTGCCAGCAGCTTAATAGCGGGAGATGAGCAGTTCTTC
CASSLIAGDEQFF
>TRBJ2-3|TRBD2|TRBV5-5|-
TGTGCCAGCACCTGGGGACTAGCGGGAGTAACAGATACGCAGTATTTT
CASTWGLAGVTDTQYF